Sequencing of this TCR beta chain was carried out in a study (dated by TCRdb to about 2015). About the study as a whole: The study set out to test whether tumor-infiltrating Tregs in breast cancer get recruited from blood Tregs or are instead converted in situ from other CD4+ T cell subsets.

Between the V and J ends, shortened by 4 bases and 8 bases respectively, the junction contains 8 bases. The CDR3 starts with the cysteine, ends with the phenylalanine, and has 12 residues. Only the CDR3 part of the read is kept: 36 bases, read in frame from the first base. The germline V gene (reference sequence) gives CDR1 as SEHNR and CDR2 as FQNEAQ. Broad study findings and their caveats: The greatest overlap of tumor-infiltrating Treg TCR alpha and beta sequences was observed with tumor naive CD4+ T cells, followed by blood naive CD4+ T cells. The larger-cohort validation was restricted to a single TCR beta V-J rearrangement rather than whole repertoires. The TCR gene usage of tumor memory CD4+ T cells clustered together with blood and lymph node memory CD4+ cells and with lymph node naive CD4+ cells.

CD4+CD45RO+CD25- cells were isolated as memory CD4+ T cells. Tregs, naive and memory CD4+ T cells from tumor, blood and ipsilateral draining lymph nodes of a handful of breast cancer patients underwent full-length TCR alpha and beta sequencing. Tumor tissue and lymph nodes from ipsilateral axillary dissection were perfused with PBS, minced and digested with collagenase I and hyaluronidase. Sorted cell populations were confirmed by FACS to exceed 90% purity. Full-length TCR variable regions were amplified by 5' RACE PCR with constant-region reverse primers, followed by semi-nested PCR with Nested Universal Primer A. Using the ReliaPrep RNA Cell Miniprep System, total RNA was extracted, and the SMARTer RACE 5'/3' Kit was then used to reverse transcribe the RNA into 5'RACE-ready cDNA. Full-length TCR alpha and beta libraries were barcoded with multiplex adaptors and sequenced on an Illumina MiSeq. The paper's data handling went like this. Sequencing data were pooled across the five patients for each of nine subset-tissue groups and compared by unsupervised clustering of TCR gene usage. The Morisita-Horn index, with shared sequences weighted by their contribution to each repertoire, was used to calculate repertoire similarity. Using fastp trimming at Q25 and MiXCR clonotype assembly, TCRdb reanalyzed the public sequencing data and kept in-frame beta chains. Records with the same CDR3 protein are collapsed into one entry carrying the most frequent genes and DNA. TCRdb, not the authors, supplied the V and J calls. The sample includes about 9,100 distinct CDR3 sequences, with roughly 60% observed a single time. Approximately 5.8% of the sample goes to the ten largest clones.

In this sample, this clonotype turned up a few times. No antigen is known for it. No base quality information exists; no much larger clone differs at one position. The receptor's source is a female donor with breast cancer. The sequence links TRBV7-9 to TRBJ1-4; the best D guess is TRBD1, with 6 bases matching. The sample taken for sequencing was tumor-infiltrating memory CD4+ T cells sorted from the breast tumor. This sample's cell subset or site label indicates: memory CD4+ T cells, CD4+CD45RO+CD25-. The sequenced DNA: TGTGCCAGCAGCTATGGGACAGAAAAACTGTTTTTT. It specifies CASSYGTEKLFF.